The T cell receptor (beta chain) described here comes from a study of regulatory T cells in long-lasting Graves disease. According to the study, TCR beta libraries were built with iRepertoire HTBI primers and CDR3-region Arm-PCR. Authors' processing steps: Analysis of the samples identified roughly 62 TRBV and over 13 TRBJ segments. TCRdb recomputed calls from the multiplex PCR reads with MiXCR, one row per CDR3 protein. The V and J calls and clone size come from TCRdb's table, not from the authors' own analysis. The sample gives approximately 400,000 distinct CDR3 sequences, around a sixth of which show up once; 20% to 25% is in the top ten. Documented time point: newly diagnosed GD, antithyroid drugs for less than 3 months. Making the TCR library involved RNA that had been extracted from PBMCs. American Thyroid Association guidelines served as the basis for diagnosing Graves' disease. With EDTA tubes as the receptacles, around 10 milliliters of peripheral blood were drawn.

This clonotype was picked up many times. The origin of this receptor is a female donor with Graves disease. This specimen consisted of peripheral blood mononuclear cells (PBMCs), obtained at new diagnosis, from a patient treated with antithyroid drugs.

CDR3 residues: CASSRGDSYEQYF. CDR3 sequence (DNA): TGTGCCAGCAGCCGGGGGGACTCCTACGAGCAGTACTTC. This chain links TRBV7-9 with TRBJ2-7; TRBD2 matches at 7 bases. Germline CDR1 SEHNR, CDR2 FQNEAQ (reference sequence). The CDR3 sequence is 13 residues long. The V segment lost 5 bases and the J segment 0 bases; nucleotides outside the gene matches: 1.